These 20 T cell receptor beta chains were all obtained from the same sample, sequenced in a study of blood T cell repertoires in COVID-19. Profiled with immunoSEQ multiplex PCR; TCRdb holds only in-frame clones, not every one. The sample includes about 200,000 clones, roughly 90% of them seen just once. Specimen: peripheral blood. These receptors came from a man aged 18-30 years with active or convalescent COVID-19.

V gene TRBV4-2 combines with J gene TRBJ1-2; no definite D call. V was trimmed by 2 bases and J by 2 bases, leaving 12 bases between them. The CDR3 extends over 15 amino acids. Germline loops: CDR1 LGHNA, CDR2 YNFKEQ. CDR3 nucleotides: TGTGCCAGCAGCCAAAACCCGGGAGGGAACTATGGCTACACCTTC. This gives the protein CASSQNPGGNYGYTF.

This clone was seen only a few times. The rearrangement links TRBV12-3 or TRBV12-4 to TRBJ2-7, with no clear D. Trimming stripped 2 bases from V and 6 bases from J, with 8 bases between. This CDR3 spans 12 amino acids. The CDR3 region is CASSLMSGEQYF. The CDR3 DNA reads TGTGCCAGCAGTTTAATGTCGGGCGAGCAGTACTTC.

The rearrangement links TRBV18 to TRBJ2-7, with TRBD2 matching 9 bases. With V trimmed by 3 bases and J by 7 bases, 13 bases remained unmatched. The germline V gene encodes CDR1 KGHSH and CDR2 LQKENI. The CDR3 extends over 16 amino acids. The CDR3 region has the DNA TGTGCCAGCTCACCGGTGGGACTAGCAACCTCTGGTGAGCAGTACTTC. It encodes CASSPVGLATSGEQYF.

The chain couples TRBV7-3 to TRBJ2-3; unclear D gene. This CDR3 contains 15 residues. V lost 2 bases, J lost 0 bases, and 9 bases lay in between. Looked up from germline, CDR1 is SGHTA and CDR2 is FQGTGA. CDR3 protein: CASSLFGASTDTQYF. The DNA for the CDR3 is TGTGCCAGCAGCTTATTCGGTGCTAGCACAGATACGCAGTATTTT.

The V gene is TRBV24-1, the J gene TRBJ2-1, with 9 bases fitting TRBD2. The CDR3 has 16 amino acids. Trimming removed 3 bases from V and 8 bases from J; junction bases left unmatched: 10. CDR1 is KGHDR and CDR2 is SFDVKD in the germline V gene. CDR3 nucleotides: TGTGCCACCAGTGATGTGCCAGGGACTAGCTTCGATGAGCAGTTCTTC. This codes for CATSDVPGTSFDEQFF.

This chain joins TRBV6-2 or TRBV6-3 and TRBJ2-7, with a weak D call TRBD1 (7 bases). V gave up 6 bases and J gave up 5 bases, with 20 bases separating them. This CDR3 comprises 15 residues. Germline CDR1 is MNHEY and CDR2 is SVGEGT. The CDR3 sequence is CASSQTGAGGNEQYF. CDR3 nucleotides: TGTGCCAGCAGCCAAACAGGGGCCGGCGGGAACGAGCAGTACTTC.

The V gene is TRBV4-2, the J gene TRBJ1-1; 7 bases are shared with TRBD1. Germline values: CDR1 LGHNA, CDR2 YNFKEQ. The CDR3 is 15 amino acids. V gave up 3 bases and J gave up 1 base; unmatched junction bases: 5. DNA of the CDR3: TGTGCCAGCAGCCAGAAGGGACAGAAGAACACTGAAGCTTTCTTT. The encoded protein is CASSQKGQKNTEAFF.

The CDR3 region is CASSNRDRGWAGNTIYF. The CDR3 bases are TGCGCCAGCAGCAACCGGGACAGGGGTTGGGCTGGAAACACCATATATTTT. The genes are TRBV5-1 and TRBJ1-3; 10 positions agree with TRBD1. This CDR3 comprises 17 residues. J gave up 2 bases and V 4 bases, and 9 bases lay outside the gene matches. Germline V gene sequence: CDR1 SGHRS, CDR2 YFSETQ.

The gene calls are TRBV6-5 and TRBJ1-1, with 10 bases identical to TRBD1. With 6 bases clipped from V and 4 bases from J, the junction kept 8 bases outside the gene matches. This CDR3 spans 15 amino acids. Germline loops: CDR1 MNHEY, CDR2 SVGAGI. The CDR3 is CASRQRQGASTEAFF. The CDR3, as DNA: TGTGCCAGCAGACAAAGACAGGGGGCGAGCACTGAAGCTTTCTTT.

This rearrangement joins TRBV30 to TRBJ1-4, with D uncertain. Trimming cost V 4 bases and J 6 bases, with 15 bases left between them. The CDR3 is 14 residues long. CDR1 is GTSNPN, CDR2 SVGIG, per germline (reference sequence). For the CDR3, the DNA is TGTGCCTGGAATGATGCAGATTACCATGAAAAACTGTTTTTT. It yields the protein CAWNDADYHEKLFF. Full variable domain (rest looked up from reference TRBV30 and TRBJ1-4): SQTIHQWPATLVQPVGSPLSLECTVEGTSNPNLYWYRQAAGRGLQLLFYSVGIGQISSEVPQNLSASRPQDRQFILSSKKLLLSDSGFYLCAWNDADYHEKLFFGSGTQLSVL.

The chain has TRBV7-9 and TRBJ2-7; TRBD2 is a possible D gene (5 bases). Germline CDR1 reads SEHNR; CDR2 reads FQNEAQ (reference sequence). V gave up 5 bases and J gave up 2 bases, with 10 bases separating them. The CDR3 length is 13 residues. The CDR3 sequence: CASSTRTAYEQYF. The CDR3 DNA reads TGTGCCAGCAGCACCCGGACTGCCTACGAGCAGTACTTC. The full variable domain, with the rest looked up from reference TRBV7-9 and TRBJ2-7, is DTGVSQNPRHKITKRGQNVTFRCDPISEHNRLYWYRQTLGQGPEFLTYFQNEAQLEKSRLLSDRFSAERPKGSFSTLEIQRTEQGDSAMYLCASSTRTAYEQYFGPGTRLTVT.

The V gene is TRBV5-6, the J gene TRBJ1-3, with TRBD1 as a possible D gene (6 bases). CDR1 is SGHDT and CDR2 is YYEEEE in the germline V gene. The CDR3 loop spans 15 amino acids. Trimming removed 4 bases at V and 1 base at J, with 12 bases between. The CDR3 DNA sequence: TGTGCCAGCAGCACGCCAGGGGATTCTGGAAACACCATATATTTT. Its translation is CASSTPGDSGNTIYF.

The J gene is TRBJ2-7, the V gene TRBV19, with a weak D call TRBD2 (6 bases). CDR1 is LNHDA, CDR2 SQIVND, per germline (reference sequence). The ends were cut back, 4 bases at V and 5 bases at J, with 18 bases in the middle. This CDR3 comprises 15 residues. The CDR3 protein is CASSTTRWSPNEQYF. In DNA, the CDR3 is TGTGCCAGTAGTACGACTAGGTGGTCTCCCAACGAGCAGTACTTC.

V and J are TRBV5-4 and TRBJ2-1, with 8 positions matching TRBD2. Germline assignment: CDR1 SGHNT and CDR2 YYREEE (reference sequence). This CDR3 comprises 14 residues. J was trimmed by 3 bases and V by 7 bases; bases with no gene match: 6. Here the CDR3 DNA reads TGTGCCAGCGGGGGACTAGGGAACTACAATGAGCAGTTCTTC. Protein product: CASGGLGNYNEQFF.

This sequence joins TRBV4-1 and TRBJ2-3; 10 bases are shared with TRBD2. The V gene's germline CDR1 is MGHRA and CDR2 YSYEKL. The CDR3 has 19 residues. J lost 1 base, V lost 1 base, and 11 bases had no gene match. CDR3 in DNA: TGCGCCAGCAGCCAAGGTTGGGTAGCGGGGGGCCAAGGCACAGATACGCAGTATTTT. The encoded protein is CASSQGWVAGGQGTDTQYF.

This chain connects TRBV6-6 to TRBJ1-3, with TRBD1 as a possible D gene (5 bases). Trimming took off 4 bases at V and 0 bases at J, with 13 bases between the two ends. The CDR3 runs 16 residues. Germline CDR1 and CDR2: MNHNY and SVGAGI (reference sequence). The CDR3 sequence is CASSSGTEDSGNTIYF. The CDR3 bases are TGTGCCAGCAGTTCCGGGACTGAAGACTCTGGAAACACCATATATTTT.

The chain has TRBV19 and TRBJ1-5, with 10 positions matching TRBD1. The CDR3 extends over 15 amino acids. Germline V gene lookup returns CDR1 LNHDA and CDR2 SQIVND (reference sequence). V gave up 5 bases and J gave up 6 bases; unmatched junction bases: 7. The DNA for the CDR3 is TGTGCCAGTAGTCTACCTGGACAGGGGGGTCAGCCCCAGCATTTT. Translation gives CASSLPGQGGQPQHF. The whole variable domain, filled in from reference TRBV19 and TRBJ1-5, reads DGGITQSPKYLFRKEGQNVTLSCEQNLNHDAMYWYRQDPGQGLRLIYYSQIVNDFQKGDIAEGYSVSREKKESFPLTVTSAQKNPTAFYLCASSLPGQGGQPQHFGDGTRLSIL.

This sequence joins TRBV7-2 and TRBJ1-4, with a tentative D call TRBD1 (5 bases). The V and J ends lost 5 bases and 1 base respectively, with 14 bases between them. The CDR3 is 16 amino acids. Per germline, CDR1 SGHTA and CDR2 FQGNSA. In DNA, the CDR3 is TGTGCCAGCAGCACCCTCCTGGGGGGAACTAATGAAAAACTGTTTTTT. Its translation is CASSTLLGGTNEKLFF.

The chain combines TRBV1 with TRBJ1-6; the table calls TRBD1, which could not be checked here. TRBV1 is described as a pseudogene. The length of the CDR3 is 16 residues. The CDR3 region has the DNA TGCACCAGCAGCCAAATTAACCGGGACACTTGTTCACCCCTCCACTTT. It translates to CTSSQINRDTCSPLHF.

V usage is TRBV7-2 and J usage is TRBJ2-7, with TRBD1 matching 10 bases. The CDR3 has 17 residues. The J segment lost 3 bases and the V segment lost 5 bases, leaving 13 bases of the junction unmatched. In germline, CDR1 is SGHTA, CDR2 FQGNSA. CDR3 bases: TGTGCCAGCAGCCTGCAGACAGGGGGCTTTATTCGCTACGAGCAGTACTTC. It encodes CASSLQTGGFIRYEQYF.